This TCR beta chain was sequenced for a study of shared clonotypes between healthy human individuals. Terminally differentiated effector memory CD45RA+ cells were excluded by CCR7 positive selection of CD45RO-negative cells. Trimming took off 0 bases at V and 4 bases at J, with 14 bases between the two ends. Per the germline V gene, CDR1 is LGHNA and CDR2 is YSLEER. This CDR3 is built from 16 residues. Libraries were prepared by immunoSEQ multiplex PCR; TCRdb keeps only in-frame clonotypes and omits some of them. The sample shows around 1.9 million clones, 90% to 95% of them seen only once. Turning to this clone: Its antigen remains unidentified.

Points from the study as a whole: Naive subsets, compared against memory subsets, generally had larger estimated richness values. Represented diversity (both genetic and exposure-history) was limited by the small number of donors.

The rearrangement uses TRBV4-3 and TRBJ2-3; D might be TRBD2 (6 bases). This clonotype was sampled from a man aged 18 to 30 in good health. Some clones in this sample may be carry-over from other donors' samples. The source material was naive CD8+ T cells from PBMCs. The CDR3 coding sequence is TGCGCCAGCAGCCAAGAAGTGGCAGGAGGGGCAGATACGCAGTATTTT. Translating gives CASSQEVAGGADTQYF.